Each of the 31 T cell receptor beta chains below was sequenced from the same sample in a study of blood T cell repertoires in COVID-19. The method was immunoSEQ multiplex PCR; TCRdb's version includes in-frame clones alone and lacks a portion of them. This sample has about 150,000 clones, with around 89% found just once. Sequences were obtained from peripheral blood. The origin of the receptors is a woman aged 60 to 75 with active COVID-19.

This clone was picked up one time. This chain joins TRBV5-5 and TRBJ1-5; unclear D gene. V lost 1 base, J lost 2 bases, and 4 bases lay in between. This CDR3 region has 13 residues. Per the germline V gene, CDR1 is SGHKS and CDR2 is YYEKEE (reference sequence). CDR3 DNA: TGTGCCAGCAGCTTGTCTGGCAATCAGCCCCAGCATTTT. This sequence encodes CASSLSGNQPQHF.

The J gene is TRBJ2-7, the V gene TRBV28; maybe TRBD1 (6 bases). Trimming removed 6 bases from V and 6 bases from J, with 18 bases in between. Looked up from germline, CDR1 is MDHEN and CDR2 is SYDVKM. The CDR3 is made up of 14 amino acids. CDR3 region: CASRNHRVIGEQYF. CDR3 in DNA: TGTGCCAGCAGAAATCACAGGGTAATAGGCGAGCAGTACTTC.

The sample holds one count of this clone. This rearrangement joins TRBV28 to TRBJ2-3; possibly TRBD2 for D (5 bases). CDR1 is MDHEN, CDR2 SYDVKM, per germline. V lost 6 bases and J 6 bases, leaving 19 bases between the germline ends. This CDR3 has 15 residues. CDR3 residues: CASSIRQGGVDTQYF. CDR3 bases: TGTGCCAGCAGCATCAGGCAAGGAGGTGTGGATACGCAGTATTTT.

The J gene is TRBJ2-1, the V gene TRBV28, with D possibly TRBD2 on 6 matching bases. The germline CDR1 and CDR2 sequences are MDHEN and SYDVKM. Trimming took off 6 bases at V and 2 bases at J, with 23 bases between the two ends. The CDR3 has 18 residues. CDR3 sequence: CASSLRALAENPYNEQFF. The CDR3 nucleotides are TGTGCCAGCAGCCTTCGAGCCTTAGCGGAGAATCCCTACAATGAGCAGTTCTTC.

This chain uses TRBV19 with TRBJ2-1; 9 bases are shared with TRBD2. This CDR3 has 18 amino acids. Looked up from germline, CDR1 is LNHDA and CDR2 is SQIVND (reference sequence). Trimming at V came to 3 bases and at J to 4 bases, leaving 13 bases not matched to a gene. CDR3 residues: CASSILSDSGSSYNEQFF. The DNA for the CDR3 is TGTGCCAGTAGTATCCTTAGTGATAGCGGGAGTTCGTACAATGAGCAGTTCTTC.

This chain connects TRBV12-3 or TRBV12-4 to TRBJ1-2; 7 bases are shared with TRBD1. The CDR3 covers 13 residues. V shed 4 bases and J 8 bases; nucleotides not matched to a gene: 7. The CDR3 reads CASSYRGSSGYTF. In DNA, the CDR3 is TGTGCCAGCAGTTACAGGGGTAGTTCCGGCTACACCTTC.

The chain employs TRBV7-2 and TRBJ2-7; tentative D call: TRBD2 (5 bases). Germline CDR1 and CDR2: SGHTA and FQGNSA. Trimming stripped 5 bases from V and 6 bases from J, with 11 bases between. CDR3 length equals 12 residues. This CDR3 is CASSSSGSEQYF. CDR3 DNA sequence: TGTGCCAGCAGCAGCTCGGGGAGCGAGCAGTACTTC.

The chain carries TRBV19 and TRBJ2-7; no reliable D call. V was shortened by 3 bases and J by 2 bases, with 14 bases between the two germline ends. This CDR3 region has 15 residues. Germline CDR1 LNHDA, CDR2 SQIVND (reference sequence). CDR3 loop: CASSIGSARAYEQYF. The CDR3, as DNA: TGTGCCAGTAGTATCGGGTCAGCTCGAGCCTACGAGCAGTACTTC.

The chain uses TRBV24-1 and TRBJ2-5, with 7 nucleotides matching TRBD1. Germline V gives CDR1 KGHDR, CDR2 SFDVKD. Trimming cost V 7 bases and J 5 bases; bases outside gene matches: 9. The CDR3 consists of 14 residues. CDR3 residues: CATRGEGARETQYF. Written as DNA, the CDR3 is TGTGCCACCAGAGGAGAGGGGGCGCGGGAGACCCAGTACTTC.

V gene TRBV7-8 combines with J gene TRBJ2-7; weak D call: TRBD2 (6 bases). Germline V CDR1 and CDR2: SGHVS, FQNEAQ. This CDR3 has 13 amino acids. The V and J ends lost 3 bases and 2 bases respectively, with 8 bases between them. The CDR3 loop reads CASSFRGTYEQYF. CDR3 DNA: TGTGCCAGCAGCTTCCGGGGGACCTACGAGCAGTACTTC.

The chain is built from TRBV19 and TRBJ2-7; TRBD1 matches 8 bases. V dropped 3 bases and J dropped 3; count of bases not matched to a gene: 4. CDR1 and CDR2 from the germline V gene are LNHDA and SQIVND (reference sequence). The CDR3 length is 14 residues. CDR3 in amino acids: CASSMGTGGYEQYF. The CDR3 nucleotides are TGTGCCAGTAGTATGGGGACAGGCGGCTACGAGCAGTACTTC.

The V and J genes are TRBV7-8 and TRBJ2-3; possibly TRBD2 for D (5 bases). V gave up 7 bases and J gave up 2 bases, with 10 bases separating them. Looked up from germline, CDR1 is SGHVS and CDR2 is FQNEAQ. The CDR3 contains 13 residues. Here the CDR3 reads CASNEADTDTQYF. The CDR3, as DNA: TGTGCCAGCAATGAAGCGGACACAGATACGCAGTATTTT.

The J gene is TRBJ1-2, the V gene TRBV19; D unclear. The CDR3 contains 16 residues. Trimming took off 6 bases at V and 8 bases at J, with 25 bases between the two ends. Germline CDR1 reads LNHDA; CDR2 reads SQIVND (reference sequence). CDR3 loop: CASSRDTAFNPAGYTF. The CDR3 nucleotides read TGTGCCAGTAGCCGGGATACCGCTTTCAACCCGGCGGGCTACACCTTC.

The chain recombines TRBV15 with TRBJ2-1, with 7 positions matching TRBD1. Germline V gene lookup returns CDR1 LNHNV and CDR2 YYDKDF (reference sequence). CDR3 length equals 16 residues. The trim removed 1 base at V and 4 bases at J, leaving 7 bases unmatched. The CDR3 DNA reads TGTGCCACCAGCAGAGCTAAGGGGGCCGCATACAATGAGCAGTTCTTC. The encoded protein is CATSRAKGAAYNEQFF.

The chain recombines TRBV6-2 or TRBV6-3 with TRBJ2-7, with 8 bases fitting TRBD1. Trimming cost V 1 base and J 6 bases; bases outside gene matches: 8. The length of the CDR3 is 15 residues. In germline, CDR1 is MNHEY, CDR2 SVGEGT. Written as DNA, the CDR3 is TGTGCCAGCAGTTACTGGACAGGGATAGCAAGCGAGCAGTACTTC. Encoded protein: CASSYWTGIASEQYF.

This clone was recorded many times. The rearrangement links TRBV6-6 to TRBJ2-7; TRBD1 aligns across 8 bases. CDR1 MNHNY and CDR2 SVGAGI come from the germline V gene (reference sequence). J gave up 5 bases and V 3 bases, and 9 bases lay outside the gene matches. This CDR3 contains 15 residues. DNA of the CDR3: TGTGCCAGCAGTTATGAGAACGGACAGGGCGACGAGCAGTACTTC. This gives the protein CASSYENGQGDEQYF.

This chain connects TRBV5-1 to TRBJ2-1; 8 nucleotides align to TRBD2. Per germline, CDR1 SGHRS and CDR2 YFSETQ. V lost 6 bases and J lost 14; bases outside the gene matches: 13. The CDR3 is 13 residues long. CDR3 DNA: TGCGCCAGCATAGCGGGCCCTGCCGGGAGGGAGTTCTTC. As protein: CASIAGPAGREFF.

The J gene is TRBJ2-1, the V gene TRBV6-2 or TRBV6-3; TRBD2 agrees at 8 bases. The CDR3 covers 15 residues. J lost 8 bases, V lost 5 bases, and 11 bases had no gene match. CDR1 and CDR2 from the germline V gene are MNHEY and SVGEGT. The CDR3 coding sequence is TGTGCCAGCAGTGCCCCCTCGGGGGGGCAGGATGAGCAGTTCTTC. Its translation: CASSAPSGGQDEQFF.

The V gene is TRBV7-3, the J gene TRBJ2-1; 10 bases are shared with TRBD1. CDR1 is SGHTA and CDR2 is FQGTGA in the germline V gene. After removal of 5 bases from V and 11 bases from J, the junction contained 6 bases not matched to a gene. The CDR3 is 13 residues long. DNA for the CDR3: TGTGCCAGCAGCCCACAGACAGGGGGCAAGCAGTTCTTC. Protein sequence: CASSPQTGGKQFF.

The chain's CDR3 is CASSILRRGSNTEAFF. The CDR3 DNA is TGTGCCAGTAGTATTTTAAGACGGGGGTCGAACACTGAAGCTTTCTTT. The chain uses TRBV19 and TRBJ1-1; D possibly corresponds to TRBD1 (5 bases). The germline V and J ends were trimmed by 3 bases and 1 base, with 15 bases remaining between them. Germline CDR1 is LNHDA and CDR2 is SQIVND (reference sequence). This CDR3 has 16 residues.

V and J are TRBV7-6 and TRBJ2-3; 8 bases fit TRBD1. With V trimmed by 5 bases and J by 4 bases, 8 bases remained unmatched. CDR3 length equals 15 residues. Per the germline V gene, CDR1 is SGHVS and CDR2 is FNYEAQ. As DNA, the CDR3 is TGTGCCAGCAGCCGGCGGACAGGGAGCGCAGATACGCAGTATTTT. The encoded protein is CASSRRTGSADTQYF.

The chain uses TRBV24-1 and TRBJ2-7, with TRBD1 identical over 11 bases. CDR1 and CDR2 from the germline V gene are KGHDR and SFDVKD. Germline trimming cut 2 bases from V and 6 bases from J; bases unmatched to any gene: 5. This CDR3 has 15 residues. CDR3 residues: CATSDSRDRGFEQYF. CDR3 DNA sequence: TGTGCCACCAGTGATTCCCGGGACAGGGGGTTCGAGCAGTACTTC.

This clone was counted once. The gene calls are TRBV10-2 and TRBJ2-3; D is perhaps TRBD2 (7 bases). Per the germline V gene, CDR1 is WSHSY and CDR2 is SAAADI. With 10 bases removed from V and 2 bases from J, the gap between germline ends came to 10 bases. This CDR3 contains 12 residues. CDR3 loop: CATGGYTDTQYF. The CDR3 DNA reads as TGCGCCACGGGGGGCTACACAGATACGCAGTATTTT.

The chain links TRBV7-8 to TRBJ2-5; maybe TRBD1 (5 bases). Germline CDR1 SGHVS, CDR2 FQNEAQ. The CDR3 totals 17 residues. V was clipped by 2 bases and J by 4 bases, with 20 bases between them. The chain's CDR3 is CASSLNGAAFLGETQYF. The CDR3 DNA sequence: TGTGCCAGCAGCTTAAATGGGGCAGCGTTCCTGGGAGAGACCCAGTACTTC.

V and J are TRBV5-6 and TRBJ1-1; TRBD1 is a possible D gene (5 bases). From germline, CDR1 is SGHDT and CDR2 YYEEEE. This CDR3 has 14 residues. V shed 0 bases and J shed 9 bases, with 15 bases lying between them. Here the CDR3 DNA reads TGTGCCAGCAGCTTGGGACGGACAACCTCTCAAGCTTTCTTT. Protein product: CASSLGRTTSQAFF. Looking up the rest from reference TRBV5-6 and TRBJ1-1 gives the full variable domain: DAGVTQSPTHLIKTRGQQVTLRCSPKSGHDTVSWYQQALGQGPQFIFQYYEEEERQRGNFPDRFSGHQFPNYSSELNVNALLLGDSALYLCASSLGRTTSQAFFGQGTRLTVV.

The chain is built from TRBV7-6 and TRBJ1-6, with a possible D match to TRBD1 (5 bases). From germline, CDR1 is SGHVS and CDR2 FNYEAQ. V was trimmed by 2 bases and J by 4 bases, leaving 12 bases between them. The CDR3 is 16 residues long. The CDR3 reads CASSLQGEGYNSPLHF. As DNA, the CDR3 is TGTGCCAGCAGCTTACAAGGGGAAGGGTATAATTCACCCCTCCACTTT.

This clone appeared a single time. This sequence joins TRBV4-3 and TRBJ1-5; 10 bases fit TRBD1. The CDR3 is 17 amino acids. Germline trimming cut 0 bases from V and 7 bases from J; bases unmatched to any gene: 9. Germline CDR1 LGHNA, CDR2 YSLEER. The CDR3: CASSQDIGTGEGQPQHF. In DNA, the CDR3 is TGCGCCAGCAGCCAAGATATAGGGACAGGGGAAGGACAGCCCCAGCATTTT.

This chain uses TRBV6-5 with TRBJ2-2; 9 bases align to TRBD1. Trimming cost V 9 bases and J 0 bases; bases outside gene matches: 2. This CDR3 is built from 14 residues. Per the germline V gene, CDR1 is MNHEY and CDR2 is SVGAGI. The CDR3 DNA reads TGTGCCAGTAGACAGGGGGCGAACACCGGGGAGCTGTTTTTT. This codes for CASRQGANTGELFF.

The chain combines TRBV28 with TRBJ2-7; no firm D call. CDR3 length: 12 residues. Germline V gives CDR1 MDHEN, CDR2 SYDVKM. Trimming cost V 6 bases and J 7 bases, with 13 bases left between them. The CDR3 reads CASSRIFYEQYF. In nucleotides, the CDR3 is TGTGCCAGCAGCCGAATCTTCTATGAGCAGTACTTC.

The CDR3 sequence is CASSSGLGSAEQYF. CDR3 nucleotides: TGTGCCAGCAGCTCCGGACTAGGATCAGCCGAGCAGTACTTC. The rearrangement uses TRBV7-3 and TRBJ2-7, with 7 nucleotides matching TRBD2. The V and J ends lost 4 bases and 6 bases, in that order; junction bases with no gene match: 9. Germline CDR1 is SGHTA and CDR2 is FQGTGA. The CDR3 consists of 14 residues.

CDR3 region: CASRYRGQGANSGNTIYF. The CDR3 DNA sequence: TGTGCCAGCAGGTACCGGGGACAGGGGGCAAACTCTGGAAACACCATATATTTT. The chain is built from TRBV7-3 and TRBJ1-3, with 12 bases lining up with TRBD1. CDR3 length equals 18 residues. Germline CDR1 and CDR2: SGHTA and FQGTGA. J gave up 0 bases and V 6 bases, and 9 bases lay outside the gene matches.